Each of the 8 T cell receptor beta chains below was sequenced from the same sample in a study of T cells in women clearing cervical HPV infection. Sequencing used immunoSEQ multiplex PCR; TCRdb keeps in-frame clones, though not all of them. This listing includes some 20,000 clones. Sequencing used blood buffy coat. The source is a woman between 18 and 70 years old with a cervical HPV16 infection that either progressed to CIN3+ or cleared (not recorded which).

As concerns this clone: Sequencing ends 3 residues short of the CDR3 end; the germline J gene provides the rest. The chain couples TRBV19 to TRBJ2-3; TRBD1 is a possible D gene (6 bases). The CDR3 has 13 residues. Germline loops: CDR1 LNHDA, CDR2 SQIVND (reference sequence). V was pared by 5 bases and J by 8 bases, with 14 bases between. The chain's CDR3 is CASSQQGEGTQYF. The covered CDR3 bases are TGTGCCAGTAGTCAACAGGGCGAAGGTACG.

Concerning this clone: The sequence runs out 3 residues before the end of the CDR3; the remainder is reconstructed from the germline J gene. The chain carries TRBV18 and TRBJ1-1; TRBD1 matches at 10 bases. CDR1 and CDR2 from the germline V gene are KGHSH and LQKENI. The CDR3 contains 14 residues. The CDR3 sequence is CASSRTGGSYEAFF. CDR3 DNA (partial): TGTGCCAGCTCACGGACAGGGGGATCCTACGAG.

Turning to this clone: The CDR3 end is not reached by the read, which stops 3 residues before it; the germline J gene fills it in. The rearrangement uses TRBV7-2 and TRBJ1-1, with 11 bases that match TRBD1. The CDR3 is 15 amino acids. In germline, CDR1 is SGHTA, CDR2 FQGNSA. The part of the CDR3 DNA that was read is TGTGCCAGCAGCCCAAGGACAGGGGGCACAGATACG. Encoded protein: CASSPRTGGTDT. The full CDR3 protein reads CASSPRTGGTDTAFF.

Of note for this clone: From the germline J gene comes the end of the CDR3, since the read stops 3 residues before it. The J gene is TRBJ2-5, the V gene TRBV12-3 or TRBV12-4; TRBD2 matches at 9 bases. V lost 6 bases, J lost 7 bases, and 9 bases stayed unmatched. The CDR3 spans 14 residues. Partial CDR3 DNA: TGTGCCAGCAGGTCGACTAGCGGTCGAGGGACC. Protein: CASRSTSGRGT. The entire CDR3 reads CASRSTSGRGTQYF.

As concerns this clone: The germline gene is not matched at one end of the junction; a read error may be the cause. The CDR3 here is CASSPTGSADYAYTF. The covered CDR3 bases are TGTGCCAGCAGCCCAACAGGGTCTGCTGACTATGCC. V is TRBV7-9 and J is TRBJ1-2, with a weak D call TRBD1 (6 bases). The CDR3 end falls 3 residues outside the read, so it is completed with the germline J gene. The CDR3 loop spans 15 amino acids. Germline CDR1 and CDR2: SEHNR and FQNEAQ (reference sequence).

As regards this clone: The CDR3 end is not reached by the read, which stops 3 residues before it; the germline J gene fills it in. The chain combines TRBV7-9 with TRBJ1-4; perhaps TRBD1 as D (6 bases). Germline CDR1 and CDR2: SEHNR and FQNEAQ (reference sequence). This CDR3 has 15 residues. The ends were cut back, 5 bases at V and 3 bases at J, with 13 bases in the middle. Partial CDR3 DNA: TGTGCCAGCAGCCGATTACAGGGTTCTAATGAAAAA. Translating gives CASSRLQGSNEK. The full CDR3 sequence reads CASSRLQGSNEKLFF. Full variable domain (remainder filled in from reference TRBV7-9 and TRBJ1-4): DTGVSQNPRHKITKRGQNVTFRCDPISEHNRLYWYRQTLGQGPEFLTYFQNEAQLEKSRLLSDRFSAERPKGSFSTLEIQRTEQGDSAMYLCASSRLQGSNEKLFFGSGTQLSVL.

Turning to this clone: At one end the junction does not follow the germline gene, possibly because of a read error. The CDR3 end is not reached by the read, which stops 3 residues before it; the germline J gene fills it in. The same CDR3 can be traced to other DNA sequences in this sample. The rearrangement links TRBV20-1 to TRBJ1-3; D remains unclear. The germline V gene encodes CDR1 DFQATT and CDR2 SNEGSKA (reference sequence). This CDR3 is 15 amino acids long. CDR3 in amino acids: CSARDSSGPGNTIYF. The part of the CDR3 DNA that was read is TGCAGTGCTAGAGATTCGAGCGGTCCTGGAAACACG.

For this clone: The read ends 3 residues before the CDR3 terminus; that terminus is restored from the germline J gene. The rearrangement links TRBV5-1 to TRBJ2-7; 10 nucleotides agree with TRBD1. Germline V gene data show CDR1 as SGHRS and CDR2 as YFSETQ. There are 15 residues in the CDR3. Trimming took 0 bases from V and 6 from J; bases not matched to a gene: 6. The CDR3 is CASSLGGTGVAEQYF. The DNA read from the CDR3 is TGCGCCAGCAGCTTGGGGGGGACAGGGGTAGCCGAG.